This T cell receptor (beta chain) was documented in a study of spatial heterogeneity in lung cancer. For the study at large: Alpha-chain detections were consistently fewer than beta-chain detections among the sequences. TCR and UMI combinations that were unique each appeared, on average, more than ten times in raw reads.

Study-level findings and limits: Counts of expanded intratumoral alpha and beta TCRs tracked tumor mutation counts.

TCRdb passed the 5' RACE reads through MiXCR, listing each CDR3 protein once. The data contain more than 15,000 distinct CDR3 sequences, 6.2% of them seen just once; the ten biggest clones take up roughly 6.6%. This clonotype was counted ten times or more. The antigen remains undetermined. This beta chain turned up in a library designed for alpha chains; as an off-target read, its abundance says little. Germline V gene lookup returns CDR1 MDHEN and CDR2 SYDVKM. This CDR3 is built from 11 residues. V was shortened by 6 bases and J by 9 bases, with 9 bases between the two germline ends. Time point noted: sample taken at primary tumor resection. Tumor, nontumor lung or frozen PBMC supplied whole RNA that was sequenced unsorted.

This chain uses TRBV28 with TRBJ1-5; D remains unclear. The sequencing used lung tumor tissue, collected at surgery. This TCR derives from a male donor with early-stage non-small cell lung cancer. The CDR3 DNA follows: TGTGCCAGCAGGGGCCGGGGGCCCCAGCATTTT. Amino acid sequence: CASRGRGPQHF.